The subject of this entry is one TCR beta chain. What it recognizes is unknown. The data are from a study of cytomegalovirus exposure and HLA in healthy donors. Whole-study findings and limits: CMV antigen specificity of three CMV-associated chains was confirmed in vitro. Later analysis showed most CMV-associated TCR beta chains appearing HLA-restricted. An analysis was carried out later, and it reportedly showed fewer N-insertions in an Asian-associated ancestry cluster than the approximately 670-donor mean.

This CDR3 has 13 residues. V shed 3 bases, J shed 3 bases, and the junction held 2 bases outside the gene matches. Germline V lookup: CDR1 SNHLY, CDR2 FYNNEI. Vbeta (60) and Jbeta (13) primers were used in the PCR. The protocol was immunoSEQ multiplex PCR, while the TCRdb copy is restricted to in-frame clones and leaves out a portion. The sample yields about 180,000 clones, around 77% seen once. This receptor was obtained from a young woman in good health and CMV-seronegative. Sample: PBMCs. The chain uses TRBV2 and TRBJ2-7; 7 bases map to TRBD2. Written as DNA, the CDR3 is TGTGCCAGCAGTGATAGCGGGCTCTACGAGCAGTACTTC. This translates into CASSDSGLYEQYF.